This TCR beta chain was obtained from a study of response to subunit inactivated influenza vaccine. Overall study findings and caveats: Researchers suggested that each seasonal influenza vaccination recruits few new T cells.

There are a few counts of this clonotype. Its antigen remains unknown. Germline values: CDR1 DFQATT, CDR2 SNEGSKA (reference sequence). V was cut by 2 bases and J by 2 bases, with 9 bases left in between. This CDR3 region has 14 residues. TCRdb re-derived calls from the RT-PCR reads in MiXCR, one entry per CDR3 protein. Among hundreds of thousands of distinct CDR3 sequences, roughly 15% were seen once, and the ten largest hold 7.6%. The chain has TRBV20-1 and TRBJ2-2, with a weak D call TRBD2 (5 bases). This receptor was identified in a man between 50 and 59 years old who received an inactivated influenza vaccine. The sequenced sample was PBMCs from blood, obtained roughly 15 days before vaccination. The CDR3 sequence is CSARRRTNTGELFF. DNA for the CDR3: TGCAGTGCTAGACGCAGGACTAACACCGGGGAGCTGTTTTTT.